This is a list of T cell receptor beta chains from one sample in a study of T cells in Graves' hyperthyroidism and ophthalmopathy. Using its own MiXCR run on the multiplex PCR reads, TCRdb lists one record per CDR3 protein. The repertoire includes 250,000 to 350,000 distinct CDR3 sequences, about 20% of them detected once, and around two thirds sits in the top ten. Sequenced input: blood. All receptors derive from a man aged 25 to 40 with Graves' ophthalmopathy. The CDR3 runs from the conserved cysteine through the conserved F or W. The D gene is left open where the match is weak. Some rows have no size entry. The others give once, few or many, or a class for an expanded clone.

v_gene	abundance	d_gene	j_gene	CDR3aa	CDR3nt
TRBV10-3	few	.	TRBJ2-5	CAISESEGLGAQYF	TGTGCCATCAGTGAGTCGGAAGGACTTGGGGCCCAGTACTTC
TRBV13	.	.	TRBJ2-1	CASSLGRGEQGEQFF	TGTGCCAGCAGCTTAGGTAGGGGCGAACAGGGTGAGCAGTTCTTC
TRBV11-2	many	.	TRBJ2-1	CASSLSGLETSSYNEQFF	TGTGCCAGCAGCTTATCTGGTCTTGAGACTAGCTCCTACAATGAGCAGTTCTTC
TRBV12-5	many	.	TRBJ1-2	CASGLSSGSDYGYTF	TGTGCTAGTGGTTTGAGTTCGGGGTCGGACTATGGCTACACCTTC
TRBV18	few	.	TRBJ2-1	CASSPDGGREQFF	TGTGCCAGCTCACCGGACGGGGGCCGTGAGCAGTTCTTC
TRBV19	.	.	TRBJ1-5	CASSIMLPGNQPQHF	TGTGCCAGTAGTATTATGCTTCCGGGCAATCAGCCCCAGCATTTT
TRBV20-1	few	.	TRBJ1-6	CSAGAGGSPLHF	TGCAGTGCAGGGGCCGGAGGGTCACCCCTCCACTTT
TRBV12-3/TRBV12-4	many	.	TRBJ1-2	CASSPGLGNYGYTF	TGTGCCAGCAGCCCGGGGCTCGGTAACTATGGCTACACCTTC
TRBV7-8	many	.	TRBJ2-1	CASSLAAGGTYNEQFF	TGTGCCAGCAGCTTAGCAGCGGGTGGAACCTACAATGAGCAGTTCTTC
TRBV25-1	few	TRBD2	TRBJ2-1	CASSGGTSGSYNEQFF	TGTGCCAGCAGTGGCGGGACTAGCGGGTCCTACAATGAGCAGTTCTTC
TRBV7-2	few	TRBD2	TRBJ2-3	CASSLLAGAADTQYF	TGTGCCAGCAGCTTACTAGCGGGAGCGGCAGATACGCAGTATTTT
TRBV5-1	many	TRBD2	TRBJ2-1	CASHRDGLAGYNEQFF	TGCGCCAGCCACAGGGACGGGCTAGCGGGTTACAATGAGCAGTTCTTC
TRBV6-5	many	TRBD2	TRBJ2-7	CASSYRTSGPYEQYF	TGTGCCAGCAGTTACAGGACTAGCGGCCCCTACGAGCAGTACTTC
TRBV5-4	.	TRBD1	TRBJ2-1	CASSAGQGPYNEQFF	TGTGCCAGCAGCGCGGGACAGGGTCCCTACAATGAGCAGTTCTTC
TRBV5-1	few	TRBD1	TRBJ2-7	CASSLPGQGLKQYF	TGCGCCAGCAGCTTACCGGGACAGGGTCTCAAGCAGTACTTC
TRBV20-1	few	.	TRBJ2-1	CSAREALVGNEQFF	TGCAGTGCTAGGGAAGCCCTAGTCGGCAATGAGCAGTTCTTC
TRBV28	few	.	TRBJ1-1	CASTSPGTEAFF	TGTGCCAGCACATCCCCCGGGACTGAAGCTTTCTTT
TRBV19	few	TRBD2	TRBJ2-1	CASSINGLAANEQFF	TGTGCCAGTAGTATCAACGGACTAGCGGCTAATGAGCAGTTCTTC
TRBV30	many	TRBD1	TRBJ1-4	CAWGRLTGANEKLFF	TGTGCCTGGGGCAGACTGACAGGGGCTAATGAAAAACTGTTTTTT
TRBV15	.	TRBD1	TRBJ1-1	CATSVGQARNTEAFF	TGTGCCACCAGCGTCGGACAGGCTCGGAACACTGAAGCTTTCTTT
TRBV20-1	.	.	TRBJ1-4	CSATGLHSTNEKLFF	TGCAGTGCTACAGGGTTACACTCAACTAATGAAAAACTGTTTTTT
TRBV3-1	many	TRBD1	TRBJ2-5	CASSLSGTGAKETQYF	TGTGCCAGCAGCCTTTCGGGGACAGGGGCGAAAGAGACCCAGTACTTC
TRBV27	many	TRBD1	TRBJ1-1	CASRHDRARTEAFF	TGTGCCAGCAGGCACGACAGGGCTCGGACTGAAGCTTTCTTT
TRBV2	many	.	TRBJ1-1	CASSEMGYTEAFF	TGTGCCAGCAGTGAAATGGGGTACACTGAAGCTTTCTTT
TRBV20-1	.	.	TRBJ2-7	CSASPDSYEQYF	TGCAGTGCTAGTCCCGACAGCTACGAGCAGTACTTC
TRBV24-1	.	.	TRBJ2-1	CATSDTVGWEQFF	TGTGCCACCAGTGATACTGTGGGGTGGGAGCAGTTCTTC
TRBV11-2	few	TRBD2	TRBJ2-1	CASSPPRLAGVPHSYNEQFF	TGTGCCAGCTCACCACCAAGACTAGCGGGAGTGCCTCACTCCTACAATGAGCAGTTCTTC
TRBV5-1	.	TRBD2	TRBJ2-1	CASSRGGLAAEQFF	TGCGCCAGCAGTCGCGGGGGACTAGCGGCTGAGCAGTTCTTC
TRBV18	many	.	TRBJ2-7	CASSPLDWGEQYF	TGTGCCAGCTCACCTCTAGATTGGGGCGAGCAGTACTTC
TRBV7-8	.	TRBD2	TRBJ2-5	CASSLATAGQETQYF	TGTGCCAGCAGCTTAGCGACAGCGGGGCAAGAGACCCAGTACTTC
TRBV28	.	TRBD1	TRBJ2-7	CASRQGAYEQYF	TGTGCCAGCAGGCAGGGGGCGTACGAGCAGTACTTC
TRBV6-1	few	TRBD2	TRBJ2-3	CASSGTSPNTQYF	TGTGCCAGCAGTGGGACTAGCCCCAATACGCAGTATTTT
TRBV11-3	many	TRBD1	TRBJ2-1	CASSLGTGAYNEQFF	TGTGCCAGCAGCCTAGGGACAGGGGCCTACAATGAGCAGTTCTTC
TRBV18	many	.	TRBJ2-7	CASSLGHEQYF	TGTGCCAGCTCACTTGGACACGAGCAGTACTTC
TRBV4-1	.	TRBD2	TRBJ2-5	CASSQDGAGGPQETQYF	TGCGCCAGCAGCCAAGACGGAGCGGGAGGTCCCCAAGAGACCCAGTACTTC
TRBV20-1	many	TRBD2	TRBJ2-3	CSARFQWGGPDTQYF	TGCAGTGCTAGATTCCAGTGGGGGGGTCCAGATACGCAGTATTTT
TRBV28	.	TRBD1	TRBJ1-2	CASSLLGRGGVGYTF	TGTGCCAGCAGTTTATTGGGCAGGGGGGGTGTGGGCTACACCTTC
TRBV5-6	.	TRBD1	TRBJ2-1	CASSSINRGLYNEQFF	TGTGCCAGCAGCTCGATCAACAGGGGGCTTTACAATGAGCAGTTCTTC
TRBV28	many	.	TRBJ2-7	CASNGAVLTLPYEQYF	TGTGCCAGTAATGGGGCAGTCCTCACTCTTCCCTACGAGCAGTACTTC
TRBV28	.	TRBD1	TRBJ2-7	CASSLRDRVTYEQYF	TGTGCCAGCAGTTTAAGGGACAGGGTAACCTACGAGCAGTACTTC
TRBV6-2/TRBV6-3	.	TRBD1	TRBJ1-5	CASRAPGQGNQPQHF	TGTGCCAGCAGGGCACCGGGACAGGGCAATCAGCCCCAGCATTTT
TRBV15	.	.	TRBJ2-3	CATSRDRRGYTDTQYF	TGTGCCACCAGCAGGGACAGGCGGGGGTACACAGATACGCAGTATTTT
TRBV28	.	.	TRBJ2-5	CASSTPGSYQETQYF	TGTGCCAGCAGTACTCCCGGGTCGTACCAAGAGACCCAGTACTTC
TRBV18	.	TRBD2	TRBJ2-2	CASSSGTSGIGELFF	TGTGCCAGCTCGTCCGGGACTAGCGGGATCGGGGAGCTGTTTTTT
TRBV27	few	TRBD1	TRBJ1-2	CASSSGQAYGYTF	TGTGCCAGCAGTTCGGGACAGGCTTATGGCTACACCTTC
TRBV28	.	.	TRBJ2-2	CASSFRGPNTGELFF	TGTGCCAGCAGTTTCCGCGGTCCGAACACCGGGGAGCTGTTTTTT
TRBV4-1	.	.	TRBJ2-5	CASSQAQTRGAETQYF	TGCGCCAGCAGCCAAGCCCAGACGCGGGGTGCGGAGACCCAGTACTTC
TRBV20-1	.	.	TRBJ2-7	CSAPLRGGYEQYF	TGCAGTGCCCCGCTTAGGGGGGGGTACGAGCAGTACTTC
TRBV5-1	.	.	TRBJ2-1	CASSWTGTGEVYNEQFF	TGCGCCAGCAGCTGGACCGGGACTGGCGAAGTTTACAATGAGCAGTTCTTC
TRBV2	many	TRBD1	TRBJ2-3	CASSADRGRTDTQYF	TGTGCCAGCAGTGCCGACAGGGGGCGAACAGATACGCAGTATTTT
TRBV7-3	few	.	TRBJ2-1	CASSLVGILGDEQFF	TGTGCCAGCAGCTTAGTAGGTATCCTAGGCGATGAGCAGTTCTTC
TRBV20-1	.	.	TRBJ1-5	CSAINGGGNQPQHF	TGCAGTGCTATAAATGGGGGGGGGAATCAGCCCCAGCATTTT
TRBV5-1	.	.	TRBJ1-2	CASSLETAPNRLGGYTF	TGCGCCAGCAGCTTGGAGACAGCACCGAACCGTTTGGGTGGCTACACCTTC
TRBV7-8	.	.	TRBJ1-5	CASSPGTPYSNQPQHF	TGTGCCAGCAGCCCCGGGACACCTTATAGCAATCAGCCCCAGCATTTT